These T cell receptor beta chains were read from a single sample in a study of T-cell reconstitution after alpha-beta-depleted transplantation in children. TCRdb used MiXCR to reprocess the PCR reads, holding one entry per CDR3 protein. Of about 150,000 distinct CDR3 sequences listed, more than 8% are singletons. Specimen: PBMCs, mostly from graft donor cells, collected 180 days after TCRalphabeta/CD19-depleted stem cell transplant. These receptors were taken from a female patient between 2 and 15 years old who had a stem cell transplant for congenital amegakaryocytic thrombocytopenia, so the T cells may come from the graft donor. Both conserved end residues are part of each CDR3. D genes are given only for firm matches. For some rows the clone size is stated as once, few or many, or as a class when expanded; others skip it.

TRBD1	TRBV24-1	TRBJ2-5	-	TGTGCCACCAGTGCGGGACAGGGGCCTGGAGAGACCCAGTACTTC	CATSAGQGPGETQYF
-	TRBV4-1	TRBJ1-4	many	TGCGCCAGCAGCCAACCGACAGCCCCGACGAAACTGTTTTTT	CASSQPTAPTKLFF
TRBD2	TRBV7-2	TRBJ2-1	many	TGTGCCAGCAGCCCTGTAGCGGGAGTCCACAATGAGCAGTTCTTC	CASSPVAGVHNEQFF
-	TRBV20-1	TRBJ1-1	many	TGCAGTGCTAGACAGGGCAGGGCTGAAGCTTTCTTT	CSARQGRAEAFF
-	TRBV12-3/TRBV12-4	TRBJ1-6	few	TGTGCCAGCAGTCCCCAGGGGAATTCACCCCTCCACTTT	CASSPQGNSPLHF
-	TRBV27	TRBJ2-1	few	TGTGCCAGCAGTTTATGGGCCGGCCACAATGAGCAGTTCTTC	CASSLWAGHNEQFF
-	TRBV20-1	TRBJ2-3	few	TGCAGTGCTAGCCCACACTTCACAGATACGCAGTATTTT	CSASPHFTDTQYF
TRBD2	TRBV7-2	TRBJ2-3	few	TGTGCCAGCAGCTCTAGCGGGGCCCAAGGGAATACGCAGTATTTT	CASSSSGAQGNTQYF
TRBD1	TRBV5-1	TRBJ1-2	many	TGCGCCAGCAGCATACGACAGGGGGCTTATGGCTACACCTTC	CASSIRQGAYGYTF
-	TRBV18	TRBJ1-5	few	TGTGCCAGCTCACTTAACAGGGAAGGTCAGCCCCAGCATTTT	CASSLNREGQPQHF
TRBD1	TRBV12-3/TRBV12-4	TRBJ1-2	many	TGTGCCAGCAGAGACAGGGGTTTTGATGGCTACACCTTC	CASRDRGFDGYTF
-	TRBV28	TRBJ1-1	many	TGTGCCCCATCGGGGGACACTGAAGCTTTCTTT	CAPSGDTEAFF
TRBD2	TRBV20-1	TRBJ2-1	-	TGCAGTGCTAGCCACGGGACTAGGGGTTTCAATGAGCAGTTCTTC	CSASHGTRGFNEQFF
-	TRBV6-2/TRBV6-3	TRBJ2-5	few	TGTGCCAGCAGACCTCAGCGGGACACGGGAGAGACCCAGTACTTC	CASRPQRDTGETQYF
TRBD2	TRBV30	TRBJ2-1	-	TGTGCCTGGGTAAGGACTAGCAGGGATGAGCAGTTCTTC	CAWVRTSRDEQFF
-	TRBV29-1	TRBJ2-3	-	TGCAGCGTTGAAAAAGGGGGGGCTCATACAGATACGCAGTATTTT	CSVEKGGAHTDTQYF
TRBD1	TRBV5-1	TRBJ2-5	many	TGCGCCAGCGAACAGGGACAGCTCGGACAAGAGACCCAGTACTTC	CASEQGQLGQETQYF
-	TRBV6-2/TRBV6-3	TRBJ2-1	-	TGTGCCAGCAGCCAAACCGGCAATGAGCAGTTCTTC	CASSQTGNEQFF
-	TRBV7-8	TRBJ2-2	-	TGTGCCAGCAGCTTAGTGGCGGCCGGGGAGCTGTTTTTT	CASSLVAAGELFF
TRBD2	TRBV20-1	TRBJ2-3	many	TGCAGCTTAGCGGGGGGTACAGATACGCAGTATTTT	CSLAGGTDTQYF
TRBD1	TRBV7-8	TRBJ1-5	-	TGTGCCAGCAGCCTTGACAGGGGGTTAAATCAGCCCCAGCATTTT	CASSLDRGLNQPQHF
TRBD2	TRBV4-2	TRBJ2-3	many	TGTGCCAGCAGCCAAGAGACAGCGGGGAGAACAGATACGCAGTATTTT	CASSQETAGRTDTQYF
TRBD1	TRBV6-1	TRBJ2-7	many	TGTGCCACCGCTTGGCGACAGGGCTACGAGCAGTACTTC	CATAWRQGYEQYF
TRBD2	TRBV20-1	TRBJ2-2	-	TGCAGTGCTAGACTAGCGGGGGCCCTCAACACCGGGGAGCTGTTTTTT	CSARLAGALNTGELFF
-	TRBV20-1	TRBJ2-3	few	TGCAGTGCTAGAGATAGTAGGGCTCGAGGGGGAGATACGCAGTATTTT	CSARDSRARGGDTQYF
TRBD1	TRBV11-2	TRBJ2-5	few	TGTGCCAGCAGGTCGGGACAGGGCTGGGAGACCCAGTACTTC	CASRSGQGWETQYF
TRBD1	TRBV7-2	TRBJ1-1	-	TGTGCCAGCAGCTTAGCGGGACAGGAAGCTTTCTTT	CASSLAGQEAFF
TRBD1	TRBV20-1	TRBJ1-2	-	TGCAGTGCTAAAACCGGGACAGGGAACTATGGCTACACCTTC	CSAKTGTGNYGYTF
-	TRBV28	TRBJ1-2	many	TGTGCCAGCAGCAGAGACAGGTCCCGCTATGGCTACACCTTC	CASSRDRSRYGYTF
TRBD2	TRBV29-1	TRBJ2-1	many	TGCAGCGTTGAAGTACTAGCGGTCAAGGGTGATGAGCAGTTCTTC	CSVEVLAVKGDEQFF
TRBD2	TRBV5-1	TRBJ2-7	many	TGCGCCAGCAGCTTGGCTCTAGCGGGAACTTACGAGCAGTACTTC	CASSLALAGTYEQYF
TRBD2	TRBV20-1	TRBJ2-1	many	TGCAGTGCTAGAGAGTTTGGCGGGAGGGACAGTGAGCAGTTCTTC	CSAREFGGRDSEQFF
TRBD1	TRBV12-3/TRBV12-4	TRBJ2-7	-	TGTGCCAGCAGTTTCGGGACAGGGGGCGGGAGGGATTACTACGAGCAGTACTTC	CASSFGTGGGRDYYEQYF
-	TRBV5-6	TRBJ2-1	many	TGTGCCAGCAGCCGTCAGACAAGCGGGCGCTACAATGAGCAGTTCTTC	CASSRQTSGRYNEQFF
-	TRBV29-1	TRBJ2-7	many	TGCAGCGTCGCTGGGTCACTCCCCTACGAGCAGTACTTC	CSVAGSLPYEQYF
-	TRBV30	TRBJ1-1	few	TGTGCCTGGAGTCGCAGGGGGAACACTGAAGCTTTCTTT	CAWSRRGNTEAFF
TRBD1	TRBV19	TRBJ2-5	many	TGTGCCAGTAGTACTACCGGACAGGGGACGGAGACCCAGTACTTC	CASSTTGQGTETQYF
TRBD1	TRBV29-1	TRBJ2-3	many	TGCAGCGTTGAAAGGACAGGGATTGGAGATACGCAGTATTTT	CSVERTGIGDTQYF
TRBD1	TRBV20-1	TRBJ2-7	many	TGCAGTGCTATCCCCCGGGACAGGGGATGGCAGTACTTC	CSAIPRDRGWQYF
-	TRBV19	TRBJ2-7	few	TGTGCCAGTAGTCCCAATTCGGGAGCAGACTACGAGCAGTACTTC	CASSPNSGADYEQYF
TRBD2	TRBV29-1	TRBJ2-7	many	TGCAGCGTTTTAGCGGGGCTGCCCTACGAGCAGTACTTC	CSVLAGLPYEQYF
TRBD2	TRBV11-1	TRBJ2-1	many	TGTGCCAGCAGCTTACTAATCCTAGCGGGAGCGAAAGTAAATGAGCAGTTCTTC	CASSLLILAGAKVNEQFF